The 8 T cell receptor beta chains given below trace back to one sample, sequenced in a study of cytomegalovirus exposure and HLA in healthy donors. Primers included in the PCR were 60 Vbeta and 13 Jbeta primers. Data came from immunoSEQ multiplex PCR; TCRdb stores just in-frame clones and leaves some out. The table shows around 100,000 clones, with approximately 80% occurring only once. Specimen: PBMCs. The receptors stem from a woman aged 40 to 50 in good health and CMV-seropositive.

This clone has just a few counts. The rearrangement joins TRBV5-6 to TRBJ1-5; D uncertain. Germline CDR1 reads SGHDT; CDR2 reads YYEEEE. Trimming left V 3 bases short and J 0 bases short, with 7 bases between. The CDR3 totals 14 residues. Written as DNA, the CDR3 is TGTGCCAGCAGCTCCCTCAGTAGCAATCAGCCCCAGCATTTT. It specifies CASSSLSSNQPQHF.

CDR3 sequence reads: CASSSHQGYTEAFF. CDR3 bases: TGTGCCAGCAGTTCTCACCAGGGGTACACTGAAGCTTTCTTT. The rearrangement links TRBV28 to TRBJ1-1; D may be TRBD1 (6 bases). This CDR3 comprises 14 residues. V was shortened by 4 bases and J by 3 bases, with 12 bases between the two germline ends. CDR1 and CDR2 from the germline V gene are MDHEN and SYDVKM.

This rearrangement joins TRBV5-1 to TRBJ2-2, with 13 bases aligning to TRBD2. This CDR3 is built from 21 residues. V dropped 4 bases and J dropped 7; count of bases not matched to a gene: 22. Germline CDR1 and CDR2: SGHRS and YFSETQ. The CDR3 region has the DNA TGCGCCAGCAGCCTTGAAGTGGGGGTTATACTAGCGGGAGGGCCGAACGGGGAGCTGTTTTTT. Encoded protein: CASSLEVGVILAGGPNGELFF.

This chain links TRBV7-8 with TRBJ2-3, with 7 nucleotides matching TRBD1. The V gene end was trimmed by 1 base and the J gene end by 4 bases; junction bases not matched to a gene: 8. Germline V CDR1 and CDR2: SGHVS, FQNEAQ. The CDR3 is 16 amino acids. CDR3 coding DNA: TGTGCCAGCAGCTTAGTAGGGGGCGCGTCGGCAGATACGCAGTATTTT. Its translation is CASSLVGGASADTQYF. Drawing the rest from reference TRBV7-8 and TRBJ2-3, the complete variable domain is GAGVSQSPRYKVAKRGQDVALRCDPISGHVSLFWYQQALGQGPEFLTYFQNEAQLDKSGLPSDRFFAERPEGSVSTLKIQRTQQEDSAVYLCASSLVGGASADTQYFGPGTRLTVL.

V gene TRBV4-1 combines with J gene TRBJ2-5; possibly TRBD2 for D (6 bases). The closer fit of TRBJ2-7 to the DNA end suggests the J call may be wrong. The CDR3 is 15 residues long. Germline lookup yields CDR1 MGHRA and CDR2 YSYEKL. In DNA form, the CDR3 reads TGCGCCAGCAGCCAAGAACCTAGCGAGACCTACGAGCAGTACTTC. Residues: CASSQEPSETYEQYF.

The V gene is TRBV9, the J gene TRBJ2-1; 8 bases agree with TRBD2. V lost 0 bases to trimming and J lost 4 bases; unmatched junction nucleotides: 6. CDR3 length: 16 residues. CDR1 SGDLS and CDR2 YYNGEE come from the germline V gene. DNA of the CDR3: TGTGCCAGCAGCGTAGCCTCAGCGGGAGCTTACAATGAGCAGTTCTTC. Translating it yields CASSVASAGAYNEQFF.

This chain links TRBV5-1 with TRBJ2-1; the D gene is possibly TRBD2 (5 bases). The CDR3 is 13 amino acids. V gave up 1 base and J gave up 9 bases, with 11 bases separating them. Germline CDR1 SGHRS, CDR2 YFSETQ. The CDR3 DNA reads TGCGCCAGCAGCTTGCTCCGAACTAGTGAGCAGTTCTTC. The encoded protein is CASSLLRTSEQFF.

Concerning this clone: Its ends do not fully match the called genes, so a read error is possible. J is TRBJ1-3 and V is TRBV7-9; possible D gene TRBD1, 5 bases. CDR3 length: 15 amino acids. CDR1 is SEHNR, CDR2 FQNEAQ, per germline (reference sequence). DNA for the CDR3: TGTTCCAGCAGCTTAACAGGCTCCTCTGGAAACACCATATATTTT. It codes for CSSSLTGSSGNTIYF.